This T cell receptor beta chain was identified in a study of T cell responses to AZD1222 COVID-19 vaccine. Study-level results: Unmutated variant regions are reportedly targeted by nearly half of spike-specific TCRs.

Per germline, CDR1 MNHEY and CDR2 SMNVEV (reference sequence). The V and J ends lost 6 bases and 0 bases, in that order; junction bases with no gene match: 2. This CDR3 is 14 amino acids long. Regarding this clone: Its antigen remains unknown.

Measured with immunoSEQ multiplex PCR; TCRdb has only the in-frame clones, and not every one. The repertoire consists of 100,000 to 150,000 clones, with 80% to 90% occurring once and the leading ten covering roughly 1.6%. Sequenced material: peripheral blood, taken on day 0 of AZD1222 vaccination. The chain joins TRBV27 to TRBJ2-7; 10 nucleotides align to TRBD2. The source of this sequence is an adult in good health. DNA of the CDR3: TGTGCCAGCAGGGGGACTAGCGTCTCCTACGAGCAGTACTTC. Translating gives CASRGTSVSYEQYF.